This is a list of T cell receptor beta chains from one sample in a study of shared clonotypes between healthy human individuals. The method was immunoSEQ multiplex PCR; TCRdb's version includes in-frame clones alone and lacks a portion of them. The top ten hold 0.39% of the sample, which has approximately 2.1 million clones, approximately 93% seen once. The source material was naive CD4+ T cells from PBMCs. These receptors all stem from a man between 18 and 35 years old in good health. Some clones in this sample may be carry-over from other donors' samples. Both conserved end residues are part of each CDR3. A D gene is named only where the DNA matches it firmly.

TRBV5-1	.	TRBJ2-5	CASSLKTPGVETQYF	TGCGCCAGCAGCTTGAAAACCCCTGGGGTCGAGACCCAGTACTTC
TRBV5-1	.	TRBJ2-7	CASSPGQVLSYEQYF	TGCGCCAGCAGCCCCGGGCAGGTGCTTTCCTACGAGCAGTACTTC
TRBV6-5	TRBD1	TRBJ2-5	CASSSLMRQGETQYF	TGTGCCAGCAGTTCACTTATGAGACAGGGAGAGACCCAGTACTTC
TRBV7-8	.	TRBJ1-4	CASSPRIVGEKLFF	TGTGCCAGCAGCCCCCGGATAGTAGGGGAAAAACTGTTTTTT
TRBV10-1	.	TRBJ1-2	CASKREDYYGYTF	TGCGCCAGCAAGAGGGAGGACTACTATGGCTACACCTTC
TRBV6-1	.	TRBJ2-2	CASRHMREAGELFF	TGTGCCAGCAGACACATGCGGGAAGCCGGGGAGCTGTTTTTT
TRBV11-2	.	TRBJ1-1	CASSLVAGTEAFF	TGTGCCAGCAGCTTAGTTGCGGGCACTGAAGCTTTCTTT
TRBV7-3	.	TRBJ2-7	CASSLIGPSYEQYF	TGTGCCAGCAGCTTAATCGGACCCTCCTACGAGCAGTACTTC
TRBV25-1	.	TRBJ2-1	CASQDQHYNEQFF	TGTGCCAGCCAGGATCAGCACTACAATGAGCAGTTCTTC
TRBV7-8	.	TRBJ2-1	CASSKGELSYNEQFF	TGTGCCAGCAGCAAAGGGGAACTGTCCTACAATGAGCAGTTCTTC
TRBV9	TRBD1	TRBJ2-7	CASSTGTESEQYF	TGTGCCAGCAGCACCGGGACAGAGAGCGAGCAGTACTTC
TRBV19	.	TRBJ2-7	CASSFRDTHYEQYF	TGTGCCAGTAGTTTCCGGGACACGCACTACGAGCAGTACTTC
TRBV6-6	.	TRBJ1-1	CASHDPDRNTEAFF	TGTGCCAGCCATGACCCAGACAGGAACACTGAAGCTTTCTTT